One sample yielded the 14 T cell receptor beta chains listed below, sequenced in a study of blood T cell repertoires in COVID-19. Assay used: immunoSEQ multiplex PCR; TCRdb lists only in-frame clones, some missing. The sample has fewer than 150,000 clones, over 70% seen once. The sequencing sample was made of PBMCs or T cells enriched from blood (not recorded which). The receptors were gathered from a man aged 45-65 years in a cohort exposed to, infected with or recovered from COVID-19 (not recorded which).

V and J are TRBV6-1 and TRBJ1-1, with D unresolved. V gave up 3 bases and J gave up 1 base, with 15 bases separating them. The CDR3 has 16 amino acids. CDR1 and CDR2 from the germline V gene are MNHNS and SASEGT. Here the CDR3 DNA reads TGTGCCAGCAGTGACTACACGGTCCGGGGGAACACTGAAGCTTTCTTT. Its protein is CASSDYTVRGNTEAFF.

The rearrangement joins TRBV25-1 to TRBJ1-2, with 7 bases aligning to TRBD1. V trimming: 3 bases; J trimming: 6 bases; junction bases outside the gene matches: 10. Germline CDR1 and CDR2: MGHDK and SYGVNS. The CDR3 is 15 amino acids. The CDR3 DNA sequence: TGTGCCAGCAGTGATCAGACAGGGTTATTGGATGGCTACACCTTC. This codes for CASSDQTGLLDGYTF.

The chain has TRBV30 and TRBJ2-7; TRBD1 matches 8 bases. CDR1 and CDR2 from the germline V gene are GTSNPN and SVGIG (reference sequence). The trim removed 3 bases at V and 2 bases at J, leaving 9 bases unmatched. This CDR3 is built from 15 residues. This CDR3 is CAWRPGTGSTYEQYF. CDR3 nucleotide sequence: TGTGCCTGGAGACCCGGGACAGGCAGTACCTACGAGCAGTACTTC.

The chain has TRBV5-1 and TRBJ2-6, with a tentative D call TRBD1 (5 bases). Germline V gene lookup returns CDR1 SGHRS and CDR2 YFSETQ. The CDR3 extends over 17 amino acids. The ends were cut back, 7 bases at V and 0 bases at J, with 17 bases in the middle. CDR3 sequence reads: CASGGAGYDSGANVLTF. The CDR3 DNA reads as TGCGCCAGCGGTGGAGCAGGGTACGACTCTGGGGCCAACGTCCTGACTTTC.

The CDR3, as DNA: TGTGCCAGCAGTTACCCCTCCGGGGAGTCGAACACCGGGGAGCTGTTTTTT. Translating gives CASSYPSGESNTGELFF. V and J are TRBV6-2 or TRBV6-3 and TRBJ2-2, with a tentative D call TRBD2 (5 bases). CDR1 is MNHEY and CDR2 is SVGEGT in the germline V gene. The CDR3 has 17 residues. V was clipped by 2 bases and J by 0 bases, with 13 bases between them.

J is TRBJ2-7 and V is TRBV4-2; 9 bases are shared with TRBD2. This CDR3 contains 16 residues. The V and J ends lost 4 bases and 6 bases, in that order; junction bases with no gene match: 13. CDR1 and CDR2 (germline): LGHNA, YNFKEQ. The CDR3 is CASSPEGGRVLGEQYF. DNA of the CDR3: TGTGCCAGCAGCCCAGAGGGCGGGAGGGTTCTGGGCGAGCAGTACTTC.

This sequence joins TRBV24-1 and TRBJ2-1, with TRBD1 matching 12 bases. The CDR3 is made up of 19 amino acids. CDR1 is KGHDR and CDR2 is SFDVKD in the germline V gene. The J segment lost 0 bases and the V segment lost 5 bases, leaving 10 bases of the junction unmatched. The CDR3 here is CATSGWDRGHASSYNEQFF. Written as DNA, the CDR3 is TGTGCCACCAGTGGGTGGGACAGGGGGCACGCAAGCTCCTACAATGAGCAGTTCTTC.

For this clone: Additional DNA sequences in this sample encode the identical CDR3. DNA of the CDR3: TGTGCCAGCAGCTTAGGTCAGGGGTATGAAAAACTGTTTTTT. It translates to CASSLGQGYEKLFF. The chain is built from TRBV11-2 and TRBJ1-4, with D possibly matching TRBD1 (6 bases). The CDR3 consists of 14 residues. The V gene lost 1 base and the J gene lost 6 bases, with 9 bases spanning the gap. CDR1 and CDR2 (germline): SGHAT, FQNNGV.

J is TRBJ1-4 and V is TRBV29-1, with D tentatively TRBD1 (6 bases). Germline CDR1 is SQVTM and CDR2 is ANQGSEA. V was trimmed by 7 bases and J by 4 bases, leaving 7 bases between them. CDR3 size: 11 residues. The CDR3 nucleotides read TGCAGCGGGACAGTTAATGAAAAACTGTTTTTT. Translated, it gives CSGTVNEKLFF.

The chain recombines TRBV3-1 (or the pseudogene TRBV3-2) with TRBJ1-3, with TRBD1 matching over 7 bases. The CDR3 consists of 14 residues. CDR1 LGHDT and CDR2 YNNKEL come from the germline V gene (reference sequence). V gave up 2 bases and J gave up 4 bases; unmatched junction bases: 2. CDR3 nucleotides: TGTGCCAGCAGCCAAAGGGGGCAAGGAAACACCATATATTTT. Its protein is CASSQRGQGNTIYF.

The CDR3 nucleotides are TGCGCCAGCAGCTTGGGCCGGACTAATGAAAAACTGTTTTTT. This codes for CASSLGRTNEKLFF. The genes are TRBV5-1 and TRBJ1-4; D unresolved. CDR1 and CDR2 (germline): SGHRS, YFSETQ. The CDR3 sequence is 14 residues long. The V end was cut by 0 bases, the J end by 2 bases, with 5 bases between.

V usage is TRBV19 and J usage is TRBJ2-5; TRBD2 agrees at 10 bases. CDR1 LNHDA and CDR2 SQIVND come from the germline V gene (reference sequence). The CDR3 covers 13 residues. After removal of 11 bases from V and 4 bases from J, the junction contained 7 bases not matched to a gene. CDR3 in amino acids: CAVSGGRSETQYF. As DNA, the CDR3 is TGTGCCGTTAGCGGGGGGCGCTCAGAGACCCAGTACTTC.

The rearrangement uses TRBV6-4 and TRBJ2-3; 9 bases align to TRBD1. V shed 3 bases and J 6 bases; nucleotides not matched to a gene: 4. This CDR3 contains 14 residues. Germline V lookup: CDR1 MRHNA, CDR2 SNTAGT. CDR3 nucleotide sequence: TGTGCCAGCAGTGAAGGGACAGGGAAGGATACGCAGTATTTT. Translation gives CASSEGTGKDTQYF.

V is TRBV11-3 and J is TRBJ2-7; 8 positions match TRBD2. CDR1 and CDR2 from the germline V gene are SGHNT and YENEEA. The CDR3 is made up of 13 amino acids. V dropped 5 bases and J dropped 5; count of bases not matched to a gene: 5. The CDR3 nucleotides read TGTGCCAGCAGCACTGGGACTAGTAACGAGCAGTACTTC. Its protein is CASSTGTSNEQYF.